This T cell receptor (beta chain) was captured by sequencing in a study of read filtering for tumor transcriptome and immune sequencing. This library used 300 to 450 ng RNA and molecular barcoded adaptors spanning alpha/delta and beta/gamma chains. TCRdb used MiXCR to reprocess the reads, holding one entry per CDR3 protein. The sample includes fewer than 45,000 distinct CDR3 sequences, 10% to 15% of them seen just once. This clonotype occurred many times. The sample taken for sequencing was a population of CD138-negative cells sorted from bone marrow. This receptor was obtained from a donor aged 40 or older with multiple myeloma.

The CDR3 bases are TGTGCCAGCAACCCCCGGGGGGGTAGCTATGGCTACACCTTC. It translates to CASNPRGGSYGYTF. The J gene is TRBJ1-2, the V gene TRBV6-5; D perhaps matches TRBD1 (5 bases). Trimming took off 7 bases at V and 4 bases at J, with 16 bases between the two ends. Per germline, CDR1 MNHEY and CDR2 SVGAGI. The CDR3 length is 14 residues.